The clone carrying this TCR beta chain occurred once. No antigen is known for it. This sample stems from a study of T-cell memory formation after mild COVID-19. Study-level results: The pre-infection memory compartment contained some responding clones, suggesting cross-reactive memory joined. Among contracting clones, CD4+ were mainly CM/EM and CD8+ enriched in EMRA. SARS-CoV-2 specificity was not confirmed for second-wave clones peaking on day 37.

Using constant-segment primers, 5'RACE produced TCR alpha and TCR beta cDNA libraries carrying sample barcodes and UMIs. TCRdb independently ran MiXCR on the 5' RACE reads; one entry per CDR3 protein. This table has more than 250,000 distinct CDR3 sequences, about 20% appearing once. CDR1 is SGHRS, CDR2 YFSETQ, per germline. Trimming shortened V by 2 bases and J by 10 bases, and 16 bases separated the two germline ends. This CDR3 spans 14 amino acids. This chain connects TRBV5-1 to TRBJ2-1, with D perhaps assigned TRBD1 or TRBD2 (5 bases each). The sequence was collected from a man aged 18 to 29 who had mild COVID-19 (a few samples of this study predate the infection). Cell type and time point are not known. The sequencing sample was made of PBMCs or a T cell subset sorted from them (not recorded which). The CDR3 loop reads CASSFGTQLGEQFF. CDR3 DNA: TGCGCCAGCAGCTTCGGGACGCAATTGGGGGAGCAGTTCTTC.